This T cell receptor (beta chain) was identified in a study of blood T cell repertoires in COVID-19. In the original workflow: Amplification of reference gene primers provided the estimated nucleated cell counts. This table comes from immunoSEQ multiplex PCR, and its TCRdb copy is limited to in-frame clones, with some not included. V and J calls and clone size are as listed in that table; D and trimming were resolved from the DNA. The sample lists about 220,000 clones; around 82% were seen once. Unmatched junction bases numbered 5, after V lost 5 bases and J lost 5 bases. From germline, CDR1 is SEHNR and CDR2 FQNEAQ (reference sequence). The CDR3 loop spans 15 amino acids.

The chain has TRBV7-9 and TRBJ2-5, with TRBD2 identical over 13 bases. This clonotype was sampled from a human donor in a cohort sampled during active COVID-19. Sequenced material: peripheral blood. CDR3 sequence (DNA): TGTGCCAGCAGCCTAGGGACTAGCGGGGAGGAGACCCAGTACTTC. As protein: CASSLGTSGEETQYF.